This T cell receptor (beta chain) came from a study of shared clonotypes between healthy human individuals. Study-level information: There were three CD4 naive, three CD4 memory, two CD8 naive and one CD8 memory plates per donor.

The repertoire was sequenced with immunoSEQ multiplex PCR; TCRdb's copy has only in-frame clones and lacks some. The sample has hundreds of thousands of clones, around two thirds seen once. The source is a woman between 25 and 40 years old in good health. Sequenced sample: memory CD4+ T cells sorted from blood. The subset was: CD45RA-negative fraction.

The CDR3 protein is CASSWSTDTQYF. In nucleotides, the CDR3 is TGTGCCAGCAGTTGGAGCACAGATACGCAGTATTTT. V and J are TRBV28 and TRBJ2-3; D not certain. Germline V gene data show CDR1 as MDHEN and CDR2 as SYDVKM. Trimming took 4 bases from V and 0 from J, leaving 2 bases between them. The CDR3 contains 12 residues.